Detailed here is one T cell receptor beta chain. Its antigen remains unidentified. No base quality information exists; no much larger clone differs at one position. Using the deep immunoSEQ assay, multiplex PCR amplified TCR CDR3 regions from genomic DNA. For each cell subset, the extracted genomic DNA was distributed evenly across all wells of several immunoSEQ 96-well plates, and each plate served as one replicate. Each replicate PCR for sorted subsets received about 180 ng genomic DNA, equal to tens of thousands of T cell genomes. Purified libraries were quantified with a Qubit 3.0 fluorometer, sized on a Bioanalyzer 2100, and re-quantified with the KAPA Library Quantification kit. Every immunoSEQ 96-well plate was sequenced on a separate single-read 150-cycle Illumina NextSeq 550 flow cell. As for how the authors treated the data: Because only junctional sequences without quality scores were contained in the immunoSEQ output, filtering matching that applied to full-length reads could not be performed. To assign V/J genes and CDR3, sequences were annotated against IMGT germline references using PyIR, a Python wrapper for IgBLAST v1.9. Reads were filtered out if the reads had weak V/J assignments (E-value above 1e-6), no CDR3, stop codons, out-of-frame junctions, or ambiguous translated residues. V3J clonotypes were defined as sequences sharing an identical inferred V gene, J gene, and CDR3 amino acid sequence. Percentage overlap between repertoires was computed as shared unique clonotypes divided by the size of the smaller repertoire. Richness of each repertoire was evaluated using RTK rarefaction, the Chao1 estimator, and Recon v2.1 estimates of unobserved clonotypes. Generation probabilities for all TCRbeta clonotypes obtained by the gDNA method from four donors were computed using OLGA. Imported from immuneACCESS, the table was reduced by TCRdb to in-frame sequences with V and J called. These copies leave out some clones; in studies compared against another copy, an unresolved V gene accounts for under half, and the cause of the remainder is not known. Clonal size and the V and J genes are those of that table, whereas D and trimming came from the DNA. The sample table records over a million clones; about 74% of these occur just once. The top ten hold roughly 1.5% of the sample.

From the germline V gene, CDR1 is SQVTM and CDR2 is ANQGSEA. Including the terminal cysteine and phenylalanine, the CDR3 comprises 12 residues. Only the CDR3 part of the read is kept: 36 bases, read in frame from the first base. At the junction V is shortened by 5 bases and J by 4 bases, with 11 bases in between. This sample stems from a study of shared clonotypes between healthy human individuals (dated by TCRdb to about 2020). Background on the whole study: A few men and two women, aged 18 to 49 years, made up the cohort. For each donor, CD4 naive and CD4 memory were each given three plates, CD8 naive was given two plates, and CD8 memory was given one plate. To estimate repertoire size and how much clonotypes are shared between individuals, the study performed deep sequencing of blood TCR repertoires from about 5 healthy adults. Different laboratories and diverse techniques were used to prepare libraries and sequence TCR repertoires, to increase sequencing depth and limit assay-specific biases. Per donor, leukapheresis produced somewhere between about 0.94 and 8.9 billion PBMCs.

What the work shows at the level of the full study, not this receptor alone: Incomplete sequencing was indicated by rarefaction of sorted-subset datasets, despite the large sequencing depth. Higher generation probabilities were observed for clonotypes shared by all four sorted-subset donors than for non-shared clonotypes. Pairwise subsampling indicated that sequencing depth was expected to affect the degree of clonotype sharing among donors. Because the study included only a small number of donors, the genetic and exposure-history diversity represented was limited. Only blood was sampled, and tissue TCR repertoires likely differ from those in blood. Naive subsets generally had larger estimated clonotype richness than memory subsets did. Approximately 4.8% of naive CD4, 3.5% of naive CD8, 2.3% of memory CD4, and 0.35% to 0.5% of memory CD8 clonotypes were shared across a few donors.

Donors were healthy HIV-negative adults with no recently reported acute infections or vaccinations. All donors were Caucasian adults living in Nashville, Tennessee, USA. CD4+ T cells were enriched through magnetic negative selection, after which naive cells were positively selected on CD45RA and the remaining negative fraction served as the memory subset. After blood collection by leukapheresis, PBMCs were isolated using Ficoll-Histopaque density gradient centrifugation and then cryopreserved in the vapor phase of liquid nitrogen. Analytical flow cytometry was used to check the purity and quantity of every magnetically sorted T cell population. Each sorted fraction had its genomic DNA isolated and then quantified by UV absorbance on a Nanodrop 2000c.

Sample: memory CD4+ T cells sorted from blood. In light of the paper, this sample's cell subset or site label describes: CD45RA-negative fraction. The V and J genes are TRBV29-1 and TRBJ1-2; D gene: possibly TRBD1, on 5 matching bases. This receptor was taken from a man in his late teens or twenties in good health. DNA sequence: TGCAGCGTTAGTCCAGGGCTCTATGGCTACACCTTC. Translated, this gives CSVSPGLYGYTF.